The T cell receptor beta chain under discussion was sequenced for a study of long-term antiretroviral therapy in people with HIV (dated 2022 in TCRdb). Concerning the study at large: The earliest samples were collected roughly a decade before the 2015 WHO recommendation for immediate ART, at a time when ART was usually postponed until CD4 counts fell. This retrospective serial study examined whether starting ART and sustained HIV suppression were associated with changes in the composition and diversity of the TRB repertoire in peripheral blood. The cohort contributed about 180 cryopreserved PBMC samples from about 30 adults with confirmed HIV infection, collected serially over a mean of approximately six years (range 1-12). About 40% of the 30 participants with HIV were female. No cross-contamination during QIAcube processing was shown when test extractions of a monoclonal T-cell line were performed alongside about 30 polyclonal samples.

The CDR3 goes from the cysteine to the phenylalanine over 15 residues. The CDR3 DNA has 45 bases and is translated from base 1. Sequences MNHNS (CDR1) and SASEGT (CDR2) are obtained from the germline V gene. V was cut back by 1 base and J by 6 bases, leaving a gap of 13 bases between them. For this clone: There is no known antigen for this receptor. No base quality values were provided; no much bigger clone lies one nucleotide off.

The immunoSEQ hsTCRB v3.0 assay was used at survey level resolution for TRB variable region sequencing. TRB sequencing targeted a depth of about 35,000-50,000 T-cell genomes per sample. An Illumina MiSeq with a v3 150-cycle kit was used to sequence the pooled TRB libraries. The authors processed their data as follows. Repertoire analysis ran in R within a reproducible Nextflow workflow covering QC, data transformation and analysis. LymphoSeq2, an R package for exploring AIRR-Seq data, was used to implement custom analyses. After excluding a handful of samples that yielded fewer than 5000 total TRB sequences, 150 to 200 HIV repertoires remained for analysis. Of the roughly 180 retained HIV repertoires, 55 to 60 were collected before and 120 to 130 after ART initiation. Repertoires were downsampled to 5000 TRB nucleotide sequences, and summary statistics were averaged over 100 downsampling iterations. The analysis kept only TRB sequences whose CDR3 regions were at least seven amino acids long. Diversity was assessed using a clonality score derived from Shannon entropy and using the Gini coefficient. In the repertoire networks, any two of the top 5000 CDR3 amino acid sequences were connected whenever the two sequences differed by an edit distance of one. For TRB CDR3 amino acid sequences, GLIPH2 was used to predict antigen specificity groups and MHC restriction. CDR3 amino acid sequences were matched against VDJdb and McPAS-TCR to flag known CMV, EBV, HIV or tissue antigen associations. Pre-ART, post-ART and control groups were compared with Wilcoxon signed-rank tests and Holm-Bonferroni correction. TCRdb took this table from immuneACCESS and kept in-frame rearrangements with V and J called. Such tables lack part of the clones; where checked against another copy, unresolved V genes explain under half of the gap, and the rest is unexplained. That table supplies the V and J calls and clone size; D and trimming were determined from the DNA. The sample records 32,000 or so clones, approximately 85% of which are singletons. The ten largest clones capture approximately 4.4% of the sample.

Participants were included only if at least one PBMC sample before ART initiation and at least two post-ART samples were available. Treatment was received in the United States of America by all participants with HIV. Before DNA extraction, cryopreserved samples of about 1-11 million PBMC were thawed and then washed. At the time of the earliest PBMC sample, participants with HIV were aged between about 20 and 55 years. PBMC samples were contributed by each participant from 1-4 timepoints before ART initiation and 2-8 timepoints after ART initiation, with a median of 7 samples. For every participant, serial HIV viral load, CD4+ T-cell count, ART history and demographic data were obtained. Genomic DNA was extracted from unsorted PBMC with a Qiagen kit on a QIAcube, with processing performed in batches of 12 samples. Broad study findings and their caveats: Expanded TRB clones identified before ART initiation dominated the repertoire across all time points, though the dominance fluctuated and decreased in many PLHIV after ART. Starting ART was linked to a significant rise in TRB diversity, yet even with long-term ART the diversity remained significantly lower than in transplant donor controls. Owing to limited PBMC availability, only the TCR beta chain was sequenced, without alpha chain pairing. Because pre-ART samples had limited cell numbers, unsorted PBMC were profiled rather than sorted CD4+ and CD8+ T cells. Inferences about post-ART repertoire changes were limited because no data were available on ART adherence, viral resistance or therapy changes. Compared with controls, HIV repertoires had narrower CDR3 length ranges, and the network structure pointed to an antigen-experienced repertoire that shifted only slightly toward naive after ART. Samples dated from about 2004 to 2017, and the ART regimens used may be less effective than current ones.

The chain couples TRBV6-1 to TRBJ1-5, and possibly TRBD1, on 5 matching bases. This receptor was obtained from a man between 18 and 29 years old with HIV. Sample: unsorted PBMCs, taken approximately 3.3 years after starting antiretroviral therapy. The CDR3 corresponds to CASSEGRQGGQPQHF. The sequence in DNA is TGTGCCAGCAGTGAAGGGCGGCAGGGCGGTCAGCCCCAGCATTTT.